The table lists the clone carrying this T cell receptor beta chain with many counts. This CDR3 spans 16 amino acids. The germline CDR1 and CDR2 sequences are ENHRY and SYGVKD. V was clipped by 0 bases and J by 2 bases, with 12 bases between them. This record belongs to a study of neurological immune-mediated disorders. TCRdb reanalysed the 5' RACE reads using MiXCR and keeps one entry per CDR3 protein. The data hold approximately 40,000 distinct CDR3 sequences, with about a tenth observed a single time. J is TRBJ2-3 and V is TRBV10-3, with a weak D call TRBD2 (7 bases). Sequencing input: PBMCs. The TCR sequence derives from a woman in her twenties or thirties with HTLV-1-associated myelopathy (HAM/TSP). This CDR3 is CAISESMAGATDTQYF. The CDR3 DNA reads as TGTGCCATCAGTGAGTCGATGGCGGGGGCCACAGATACGCAGTATTTT.